The 21 T cell receptor beta chains in this list originate from one sample, sequenced in a study of cytomegalovirus exposure and HLA in healthy donors. The table came from immunoSEQ multiplex PCR; TCRdb's copy has only in-frame clones and leaves some out. The profile shows about 140,000 clones, around four fifths of them singletons. The sequencing sample was made of PBMCs. The receptors originated from a woman aged 30 to 39 in good health and CMV-seronegative.

The rearrangement joins TRBV9 to TRBJ2-3, with D maybe TRBD1 (6 bases). The germline V and J ends were trimmed by 0 bases and 11 bases, with 13 bases remaining between them. This CDR3 is 13 amino acids long. The V gene's germline CDR1 is SGDLS and CDR2 YYNGEE. The CDR3 sequence is CASSVATRGGQYF. The CDR3 DNA sequence: TGTGCCAGCAGCGTAGCTACGAGAGGGGGGCAGTATTTT.

This chain joins TRBV28 and TRBJ1-3; D is perhaps TRBD1 (5 bases). V was pared by 2 bases and J by 4 bases, with 15 bases between. CDR1 and CDR2 from the germline V gene are MDHEN and SYDVKM. The length of the CDR3 is 16 residues. In DNA, the CDR3 is TGTGCCAGCAGTTTACTGGCAGGGTGGGCGGGAAACACCATATATTTT. Residues: CASSLLAGWAGNTIYF. The full variable domain, in which reference TRBV28 and TRBJ1-3 provide the parts outside the CDR3, is DVKVTQSSRYLVKRTGEKVFLECVQDMDHENMFWYRQDPGLGLRLIYFSYDVKMKEKGDIPEGYSVSREKKERFSLILESASTNQTSMYLCASSLLAGWAGNTIYFGEGSWLTVV.

The chain has TRBV10-1 and TRBJ2-7, with TRBD1 as a possible D gene (6 bases). Per germline, CDR1 WNHNN and CDR2 SYGVQD (reference sequence). CDR3 length: 17 residues. Trimming cost V 6 bases and J 3 bases, with 24 bases left between them. This CDR3 is CASRLNQGHRRHYEQYF. CDR3 in DNA: TGCGCCAGCAGGCTCAACCAGGGACACAGAAGACACTACGAGCAGTACTTC.

This clone was picked up a small number of times. This sequence joins TRBV4-2 and TRBJ1-5, with D possibly being TRBD1 (5 bases). CDR1 is LGHNA and CDR2 is YNFKEQ in the germline V gene. The CDR3 runs to 17 residues. Trimming stripped 0 bases from V and 2 bases from J, with 14 bases between. CDR3: CASSQEVGGRGNQPQHF. CDR3 sequence (DNA): TGTGCCAGCAGCCAAGAGGTCGGGGGGAGAGGCAATCAGCCCCAGCATTTT.

The chain links TRBV6-1 to TRBJ2-5; no definite D call. Trimming shortened V by 6 bases and J by 5 bases, and 13 bases separated the two germline ends. CDR3 size: 13 residues. Germline CDR1 MNHNS, CDR2 SASEGT. In DNA, the CDR3 is TGTGCCAGCAGCGCTATCTCTTGGGAGACCCAGTACTTC. This encodes CASSAISWETQYF.

V is TRBV5-1 and J is TRBJ1-2, with D possibly TRBD1 on 5 matching bases. Germline CDR1 and CDR2: SGHRS and YFSETQ. V gave up 5 bases and J gave up 8 bases, with 16 bases separating them. The CDR3 loop spans 13 amino acids. In DNA form, the CDR3 reads TGCGCCAGCAGGGGCGGGACCAAGGGAGGCTACACCTTC. It codes for CASRGGTKGGYTF.

The chain carries TRBV19 and TRBJ1-2; 7 positions agree with TRBD1. Germline trimming cut 8 bases from V and 4 bases from J; bases unmatched to any gene: 10. Germline loops: CDR1 LNHDA, CDR2 SQIVND (reference sequence). The CDR3 loop spans 14 amino acids. This CDR3 is CASEGDSLLYGYTF. The CDR3 DNA reads as TGTGCCAGTGAGGGGGACAGTCTGCTCTATGGCTACACCTTC.

The rearrangement uses TRBV5-1 and TRBJ2-7, with 7 nucleotides matching TRBD2. V gave up 2 bases and J gave up 5 bases; unmatched junction bases: 7. The CDR3 extends over 14 amino acids. Per germline, CDR1 SGHRS and CDR2 YFSETQ. CDR3 in amino acids: CASSFTSVSHEQYF. The CDR3 nucleotides are TGCGCCAGCAGCTTTACTAGCGTTAGTCACGAGCAGTACTTC.

The V call is TRBV6-1, the J call TRBJ2-3, with D possibly matching TRBD1 (5 bases). CDR3 length: 12 amino acids. Trimming cost V 3 bases and J 6 bases, with 7 bases left between them. Germline V lookup: CDR1 MNHNS, CDR2 SASEGT. This CDR3 reads CASSDRADTQYF. The CDR3 DNA sequence: TGTGCCAGCAGTGACAGGGCCGATACGCAGTATTTT.

The chain is built from TRBV15 and TRBJ2-5, with D uncertain. Germline CDR1 is LNHNV and CDR2 is YYDKDF (reference sequence). This CDR3 contains 15 residues. Trimming pared 9 bases from V and 1 base from J, leaving 18 bases between. The CDR3 here is CATSLRHSSQETQYF. CDR3 nucleotide sequence: TGTGCCACATCACTCCGGCACAGTTCCCAAGAGACCCAGTACTTC.

This clone has only one observation. CDR3 in amino acids: CASSLTPGQGVLGEAFF. In DNA, the CDR3 is TGCGCCAGCAGCTTGACCCCGGGACAGGGTGTACTTGGTGAAGCTTTCTTT. V and J are TRBV5-1 and TRBJ1-1; 9 bases fit TRBD1. The V gene end was trimmed by 1 base and the J gene end by 7 bases; junction bases not matched to a gene: 14. Looked up from germline, CDR1 is SGHRS and CDR2 is YFSETQ. The CDR3 is 17 amino acids.

This clone was detected only once. V is TRBV5-8 and J is TRBJ1-1, with D possibly matching TRBD1 (5 bases). The germline V gene encodes CDR1 SGHTS and CDR2 YDEGEE. CDR3 length: 14 amino acids. V was shortened by 4 bases and J by 0 bases, with 10 bases between the two germline ends. CDR3 region: CASSRGELNTEAFF. Written as DNA, the CDR3 is TGTGCCAGCAGCCGGGGGGAACTGAACACTGAAGCTTTCTTT.

The rearrangement uses TRBV18 and TRBJ1-5; 8 nucleotides align to TRBD1. Trimming at V came to 5 bases and at J to 5 bases, leaving 5 bases not matched to a gene. Per the germline V gene, CDR1 is KGHSH and CDR2 is LQKENI. The CDR3 is 14 amino acids. The chain's CDR3 is CASSSGQGHQPQHF. CDR3 coding DNA: TGTGCCAGCTCATCTGGACAGGGACATCAGCCCCAGCATTTT. Filled out from reference TRBV18 and TRBJ1-5, the complete variable domain reads NAGVMQNPRHLVRRRGQEARLRCSPMKGHSHVYWYRQLPEEGLKFMVYLQKENIIDESGMPKERFSAEFPKEGPSILRIQQVVRGDSAAYFCASSSGQGHQPQHFGDGTRLSIL.

The V and J genes are TRBV9 and TRBJ2-2, with 8 bases that match TRBD1. Losses at the gene ends were 3 bases for V and 2 bases for J; bases not matched to a gene: 3. Germline V CDR1 and CDR2: SGDLS, YYNGEE. The CDR3 sequence is 15 residues long. The CDR3 bases are TGTGCCAGCAGCGCGACAGGGGTCAACACCGGGGAGCTGTTTTTT. Protein sequence: CASSATGVNTGELFF.

J is TRBJ2-2 and V is TRBV18; a weak D match, TRBD2 (6 bases). CDR3 length: 16 amino acids. The germline gives CDR1 KGHSH, CDR2 LQKENI. V was pared by 1 base and J by 7 bases, with 16 bases between. The CDR3 here is CASSPRSGDGFGELFF. In DNA form, the CDR3 reads TGTGCCAGCTCACCACGGTCGGGGGACGGGTTCGGGGAGCTGTTTTTT.

The chain uses TRBV7-9 and TRBJ1-1; D remains unclear. Germline-derived CDR1 and CDR2 are SEHNR and FQNEAQ (reference sequence). V lost 3 bases to trimming and J lost 1 base, with 9 bases between them. This CDR3 region has 14 residues. CDR3 in amino acids: CASSFAGGNTEAFF. CDR3 nucleotide sequence: TGTGCCAGCAGCTTTGCCGGTGGGAACACTGAAGCTTTCTTT.

The chain has TRBV2 and TRBJ2-5; a weak D match, TRBD2 (5 bases). Germline loops: CDR1 SNHLY, CDR2 FYNNEI. V gave up 7 bases and J gave up 7 bases, with 13 bases separating them. This CDR3 has 12 residues. This chain's CDR3 is CASTKEVGTQYF. In nucleotides, the CDR3 is TGTGCCAGCACCAAGGAGGTCGGGACCCAGTACTTC.

In DNA form, the CDR3 reads TGTGCCACCAGCACGGGAACAGGGGGGGGCGAGCAGTACTTC. Translated: CATSTGTGGGEQYF. The chain combines TRBV15 with TRBJ2-7, with TRBD1 as a possible D gene (8 bases). This CDR3 has 14 residues. V was shortened by 4 bases and J by 6 bases, with 16 bases between the two germline ends. CDR1 and CDR2 (germline): LNHNV, YYDKDF (reference sequence).

Here the CDR3 DNA reads TGTGCCACCAGCAGAGGGGCAGGGGGTTCCTACGAGCAGTACTTC. It specifies CATSRGAGGSYEQYF. This chain uses TRBV15 with TRBJ2-7; 7 nucleotides match TRBD1. CDR1 is LNHNV, CDR2 YYDKDF, per germline (reference sequence). V was clipped by 1 base and J by 1 base; unmatched bases: 4. This CDR3 comprises 15 residues.

The gene calls are TRBV5-4 and TRBJ1-1, with a possible D match to TRBD1 (5 bases). Germline V gene sequence: CDR1 SGHNT, CDR2 YYREEE (reference sequence). The germline V and J ends were trimmed by 3 bases and 7 bases, with 7 bases remaining between them. The CDR3 loop spans 11 amino acids. The CDR3 region has the DNA TGTGCCAGCAGCTCAACAGGTGAAGCTTTCTTT. Its translation: CASSSTGEAFF.

This chain's CDR3 is CASSPRTPSGSYEQYF. CDR3 DNA: TGTGCCAGCAGCCCCCGGACTCCATCCGGCTCCTACGAGCAGTACTTC. The genes are TRBV7-9 and TRBJ2-7, with D tentatively TRBD2 (5 bases). The germline V gene encodes CDR1 SEHNR and CDR2 FQNEAQ (reference sequence). The germline V and J ends were trimmed by 5 bases and 0 bases, with 17 bases remaining between them. The CDR3 totals 16 residues.